This T cell receptor beta chain came from a study of type 1 regulatory T cells (dated by TCRdb to the early 2020s). In terms of the full investigation: The study characterized an in vitro protocol that generated a Tr1-enriched, alloantigen-specific CD4 T cell product named T-allo10. T-allo10 was being tested clinically in patients with hematological malignancies who were undergoing allogeneic hematopoietic stem cell transplantation.

Cut back by 4 bases and 4 bases, the V and J ends lie 13 bases apart. The CDR3 spans 13 residues, from the cysteine through the phenylalanine. Only the CDR3 portion is preserved as DNA: 39 bases, with reading frame beginning at the first base. The germline V gene (reference sequence) gives CDR1 as DFQATT and CDR2 as SNEGSKA. Worth noting for this clonotype: Its antigen has not been determined. Per-base quality was not reported, and no clone a single base away is much larger than it.

Reads for this sample came from an Illumina MiSeq. TCRdb trimmed public reads at Q25 via fastp, called clones via MiXCR and kept in-frame beta chains. Each CDR3 protein appears once, grouped with its most common genes and DNA. For this sample the table gives about 74,000 distinct CDR3 sequences, of which 63% were detected only once. 7.6% of the sample is taken by the ten largest. Donor-derived T-allo10 cells were described as specific for host alloantigens, anergic, and capable of alloantigen-specific suppression. Sequencing was performed on cultured T cells, either the whole culture or a sorted T cell fraction (not recorded which). This sample's cell subset or site label indicates: Tr1-enriched cell product generated in vitro against host alloantigens. The receptor comes from a human donor in good health. The chain links TRBV20-1 with TRBJ2-5, and possibly TRBD1, on 6 matching bases. The sequence in DNA is TGCAGTGCTAACTTCGGGACAAGAGAGACCCAGTACTTC. Its coded protein is CSANFGTRETQYF.